The T cell receptor beta chain under discussion was sequenced for a study of response to subunit inactivated influenza vaccine. Points from the study as a whole: The authors suggested that every seasonal influenza vaccination recruits few new T cells.

TCRdb independently ran MiXCR on the RT-PCR reads; one entry per CDR3 protein. The top ten clones hold 7.6% of a sample with about 650,000 distinct CDR3 sequences, around 15% of them seen once. The CDR3 has 15 residues. CDR1 is MDHEN, CDR2 SYDVKM, per germline. The V gene lost 7 bases and the J gene lost 3 bases, with 16 bases spanning the gap. Comment on this clonotype: The target antigen is unknown.

The chain joins TRBV28 to TRBJ2-1, with D tentatively TRBD2 (6 bases). The receptor comes from a man in his fifties who received an inactivated influenza vaccine. Specimen: PBMCs from blood, collected around two weeks before vaccination. In DNA form, the CDR3 reads TGTGCCAGCAAAACCTCGCTTAGCGGCTACAATGAGCAGTTCTTC. This translates into CASKTSLSGYNEQFF.